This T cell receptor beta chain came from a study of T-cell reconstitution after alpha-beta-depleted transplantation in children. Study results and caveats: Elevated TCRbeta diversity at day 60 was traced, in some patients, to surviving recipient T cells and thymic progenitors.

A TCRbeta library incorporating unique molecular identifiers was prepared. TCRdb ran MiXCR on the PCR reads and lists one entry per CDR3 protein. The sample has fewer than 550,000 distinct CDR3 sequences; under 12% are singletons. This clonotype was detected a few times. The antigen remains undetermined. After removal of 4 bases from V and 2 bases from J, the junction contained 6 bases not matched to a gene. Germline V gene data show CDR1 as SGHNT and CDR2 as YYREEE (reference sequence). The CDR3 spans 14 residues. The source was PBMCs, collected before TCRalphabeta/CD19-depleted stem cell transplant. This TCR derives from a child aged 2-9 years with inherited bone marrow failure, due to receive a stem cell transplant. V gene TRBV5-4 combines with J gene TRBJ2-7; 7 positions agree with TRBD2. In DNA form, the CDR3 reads TGTGCCAGCAGCGCCGGGACTACAGCCTACGAGCAGTACTTC. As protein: CASSAGTTAYEQYF.